Following are 3 T cell receptor beta chains from one sample sequenced in a study of cytomegalovirus exposure and HLA in healthy donors (dated by TCRdb to 2015 to 2018). The library was generated by the immunoSEQ multiplex PCR assay. The multiplex PCR relied on a mix of 60 forward primers for TCR Vbeta segments and 13 reverse primers for TCR Jbeta segments. Drawn from immuneACCESS, this table holds only the in-frame rearrangements with V and J called that TCRdb kept. Clones are partly lost; checked studies trace under half to an unresolved V gene and leave the rest unexplained. For this sample the table gives about 160,000 clones, of which 65% to 90% were detected only once. Under 8% of the sample lies in the top ten. The sequencing sample was made of PBMCs. These receptors all stem from a man in his forties or fifties in good health and CMV-seropositive.

V is TRBV19 and J is TRBJ1-1; TRBD1 matches at 7 bases. Losses at the gene ends were 7 bases for V and 4 bases for J; bases not matched to a gene: 9. The length of the CDR3 is 14 residues. From germline, CDR1 is LNHDA and CDR2 SQIVND (reference sequence). CDR3 DNA sequence: TGTGCCAGTATTCGGACAGGAAGGGGCACTGAAGCTTTCTTT. Protein product: CASIRTGRGTEAFF.

This clone showed up just a few times. This chain uses TRBV2 with TRBJ2-5; D is perhaps TRBD1 (5 bases). Trimming left V 7 bases short and J 1 base short, with 13 bases between. The germline V gene encodes CDR1 SNHLY and CDR2 FYNNEI. The CDR3 runs to 14 residues. This CDR3 reads CASTAVRGQETQYF. The CDR3 DNA sequence: TGTGCCAGCACCGCAGTAAGGGGCCAAGAGACCCAGTACTTC. The full variable domain, rest sourced from reference TRBV2 and TRBJ2-5, is EPEVTQTPSHQVTQMGQEVILRCVPISNHLYFYWYRQILGQKVEFLVSFYNNEISEKSEIFDDQFSVERPDGSNFTLKIRSTKLEDSAMYFCASTAVRGQETQYFGPGTRLLVL.

The chain employs TRBV29-1 and TRBJ1-5; D call uncertain. Germline CDR1 SQVTM, CDR2 ANQGSEA. This CDR3 spans 12 amino acids. Trimming removed 4 bases from V and 4 bases from J, with 8 bases in between. CDR3 in DNA: TGCAGCGTTGCCTCCGGGAATCAGCCCCAGCATTTT. Translation: CSVASGNQPQHF.